The 23 T cell receptor beta chains below all came from one sample that was sequenced in a study of OX40 agonist ivuxolimab in advanced cancers. The table came from immunoSEQ multiplex PCR; TCRdb's copy has only in-frame clones and leaves some out. The sample consists of around 29,000 clones, roughly 85% of them appearing once. This sample comprised CD4+ or CD8+ T cells sorted from blood, obtained in a trial of the OX40 agonist ivuxolimab. The receptors were gathered from an adult with an advanced solid tumor such as melanoma, head and neck, liver or kidney cancer.

The chain links TRBV12-5 to TRBJ1-1; D is unresolved. The CDR3 loop spans 13 amino acids. Trimming pared 0 bases from V and 10 bases from J, leaving 12 bases between. Germline assignment: CDR1 LGHNT and CDR2 FRNRAP. The CDR3 DNA reads as TGTGCTAGTGGTTTGGTACTGAACGACGGAGCTTTCTTT. Protein sequence: CASGLVLNDGAFF.

This clone came up once. The chain employs TRBV7-9 and TRBJ2-5; tentatively, D is TRBD1 (6 bases). The V end was cut by 5 bases, the J end by 4 bases, with 17 bases between. The CDR3 contains 15 residues. The V gene's germline CDR1 is SEHNR and CDR2 FQNEAQ (reference sequence). CDR3 in DNA: TGTGCCAGCAGCCTCTCAATCTGGGGGCCAGAGACCCAGTACTTC. Translation gives CASSLSIWGPETQYF.

The chain is built from TRBV19 and TRBJ1-3; no firm D call. Per the germline V gene, CDR1 is LNHDA and CDR2 is SQIVND (reference sequence). This CDR3 has 15 amino acids. Trimming shortened V by 3 bases and J by 2 bases, and 11 bases separated the two germline ends. In nucleotides, the CDR3 is TGTGCCAGTAGTATCCTTCTCCATACTGGAAACACCATATATTTT. This gives the protein CASSILLHTGNTIYF. The full variable domain, rest sourced from reference TRBV19 and TRBJ1-3, is DGGITQSPKYLFRKEGQNVTLSCEQNLNHDAMYWYRQDPGQGLRLIYYSQIVNDFQKGDIAEGYSVSREKKESFPLTVTSAQKNPTAFYLCASSILLHTGNTIYFGEGSWLTVV.

The chain has TRBV27 and TRBJ2-7, with no clear D. V was trimmed by 3 bases and J by 5 bases, leaving 11 bases between them. From germline, CDR1 is MNHEY and CDR2 SMNVEV (reference sequence). This CDR3 contains 13 residues. The DNA for the CDR3 is TGTGCCAGCAGTTTTGGGATTGAAAACGAGCAGTACTTC. Protein product: CASSFGIENEQYF.

This CDR3 reads CASNRPGEEETQYF. CDR3 DNA sequence: TGTGCCAGCAATAGGCCAGGGGAGGAAGAGACCCAGTACTTC. The chain employs TRBV6-1 and TRBJ2-5, with D tentatively TRBD1 or TRBD2 (6 bases each). CDR1 is MNHNS, CDR2 SASEGT, per germline. This CDR3 is built from 14 residues. The ends were cut back, 7 bases at V and 3 bases at J, with 15 bases in the middle.

This chain links TRBV7-2 with TRBJ2-7, with D possibly being TRBD1 (6 bases). From germline, CDR1 is SGHTA and CDR2 FQGNSA. The ends were cut back, 5 bases at V and 5 bases at J, with 28 bases in the middle. The CDR3 has 18 residues. The CDR3 coding sequence is TGTGCCAGCAGCATACGCCCTTTTTTATGGACAGAAGAGGACGAGCAGTACTTC. This encodes CASSIRPFLWTEEDEQYF.

This clone appeared a few times. The J gene is TRBJ2-1, the V gene TRBV4-1; 10 bases map to TRBD2. Germline CDR1 reads MGHRA; CDR2 reads YSYEKL. CDR3 length: 15 amino acids. V gave up 1 base and J gave up 10 bases; unmatched junction bases: 7. The CDR3, as DNA: TGCGCCAGCAGCCAAGGAGCGGGGGGGCCGGGGGAGCAGTTCTTC. Protein product: CASSQGAGGPGEQFF.

The V call is TRBV21-1, the J call TRBJ1-5; the table's D gene call, TRBD1, was not cross checked with the DNA. TRBV21-1 is termed a pseudogene. The CDR3 spans 17 residues. CDR3 residues: CASSKARDREERQPQHF. The CDR3 DNA reads TGTGCCAGCAGCAAAGCGCGAGACAGGGAGGAGCGACAGCCCCAGCATTTT.

The chain has TRBV11-2 and TRBJ2-1; TRBD1 matches at 7 bases. J was trimmed by 8 bases and V by 6 bases; bases with no gene match: 4. This CDR3 contains 12 residues. Germline V CDR1 and CDR2: SGHAT, FQNNGV. CDR3 loop: CASRRQGDEQFF. The CDR3 DNA sequence: TGTGCCAGCAGAAGACAGGGAGATGAGCAGTTCTTC.

This CDR3 reads CASSHSPLYGYTF. The DNA for the CDR3 is TGTGCCAGCAGCCACAGTCCTTTATATGGCTACACCTTC. The chain carries TRBV14 and TRBJ1-2, with D unresolved. Germline assignment: CDR1 SGHDN and CDR2 FVKESK. The V end lost 3 bases, the J end lost 5 bases, and 10 bases lay between the germline ends. This CDR3 comprises 13 residues.

V usage is TRBV7-9 and J usage is TRBJ2-5, with 7 bases fitting TRBD1. The V segment lost 6 bases and the J segment 9 bases; nucleotides outside the gene matches: 16. The CDR3 has 15 residues. Germline V CDR1 and CDR2: SEHNR, FQNEAQ (reference sequence). CDR3 in amino acids: CASSHRQGPRDPQYF. The CDR3 bases are TGTGCCAGCAGTCATCGACAGGGACCAAGAGACCCCCAGTACTTC.

The chain has TRBV19 and TRBJ1-2, with 7 bases that match TRBD1. The CDR3 loop spans 14 amino acids. Germline-derived CDR1 and CDR2 are LNHDA and SQIVND (reference sequence). Trimming took 0 bases from V and 5 from J; bases not matched to a gene: 3. CDR3 protein: CASSIDPGGYGYTF. CDR3 sequence (DNA): TGTGCCAGTAGTATAGATCCAGGGGGATATGGCTACACCTTC.

The chain combines TRBV28 with TRBJ1-5, with TRBD1 matching over 11 bases. After removal of 5 bases from V and 7 bases from J, the junction contained 7 bases not matched to a gene. Looked up from germline, CDR1 is MDHEN and CDR2 is SYDVKM. CDR3 length equals 15 residues. The CDR3 protein is CASSDEGTGGQPQHF. For the CDR3, the DNA is TGTGCCAGCAGTGACGAGGGGACAGGGGGACAGCCCCAGCATTTT.

Concerning this clone: One end of the junction varies from germline; a read error may be responsible. Other nucleotide sequences in the sample specify the same CDR3. The V gene is TRBV6-4, the J gene TRBJ2-3; 11 nucleotides align to TRBD2. CDR1 is MRHNA, CDR2 SNTAGT, per germline. The CDR3 consists of 15 residues. The CDR3 DNA is TGTGCCAGCAGTCCCGGGACTAGCGGTGCAGATACGCAGTATTTC. This encodes CASSPGTSGADTQYF.

The V and J genes are TRBV19 and TRBJ1-5; a weak D match, TRBD1 (5 bases). The germline V gene has CDR1 LNHDA and CDR2 SQIVND (reference sequence). This CDR3 contains 13 residues. Between the trimmed V and J ends, which lost 3 bases and 5 bases, there was a span of 8 bases. This CDR3 is CASSIAGYQPQHF. CDR3 in DNA: TGTGCCAGTAGTATTGCAGGGTATCAGCCCCAGCATTTT.

V gene TRBV19 combines with J gene TRBJ1-4; D is possibly TRBD1 (5 bases). The CDR3 covers 15 residues. V shed 5 bases and J shed 6 bases, with 16 bases lying between them. CDR1 is LNHDA and CDR2 is SQIVND in the germline V gene (reference sequence). The CDR3 nucleotides are TGTGCCAGTAGTGAATATGTCGGGACGGATGAAAAACTGTTTTTT. This gives the protein CASSEYVGTDEKLFF.

The V gene is TRBV10-1, the J gene TRBJ2-7; D unclear. Germline V CDR1 and CDR2: WNHNN, SYGVQD (reference sequence). Trimming stripped 0 bases from V and 1 base from J, with 7 bases between. CDR3 length: 14 residues. The CDR3 sequence is CASSESGPSYEQYF. The DNA of the CDR3 is TGCGCCAGCAGTGAGTCTGGTCCATCCTACGAGCAGTACTTC.

This clone was observed a few times. This rearrangement joins TRBV6-1 to TRBJ1-4; no clear D. V was cut by 4 bases and J by 4 bases, with 10 bases left in between. CDR1 and CDR2 (germline): MNHNS, SASEGT. This CDR3 comprises 14 residues. CDR3 residues: CASSVGFGNEKLFF. In DNA form, the CDR3 reads TGTGCCAGCAGTGTGGGATTCGGTAATGAAAAACTGTTTTTT.

This clone appeared a few times. The V call is TRBV11-1, the J call TRBJ1-2; 8 nucleotides align to TRBD1. The CDR3 extends over 15 amino acids. The V gene's germline CDR1 is SGHAT and CDR2 FQDESV (reference sequence). V trimming: 3 bases; J trimming: 1 base; junction bases outside the gene matches: 4. CDR3 sequence: CASSFTGGSNYGYTF. In DNA, the CDR3 is TGTGCCAGCAGCTTCACAGGGGGAAGTAACTATGGCTACACCTTC. The variable domain in full, with the rest retrieved from reference TRBV11-1 and TRBJ1-2, is EAEVAQSPRYKITEKSQAVAFWCDPISGHATLYWYRQILGQGPELLVQFQDESVVDDSQLPKDRFSAERLKGVDSTLKIQPAELGDSAMYLCASSFTGGSNYGYTFGSGTRLTVV.

The chain links TRBV11-2 to TRBJ2-3; D may be TRBD2 (5 bases). V was cut by 3 bases and J by 0 bases, with 13 bases left in between. This CDR3 region has 16 residues. Germline loops: CDR1 SGHAT, CDR2 FQNNGV. The CDR3 loop reads CASSLYSVSSTDTQYF. DNA for the CDR3: TGTGCCAGCAGCTTGTATAGCGTTTCTAGCACAGATACGCAGTATTTT.

This chain joins TRBV2 and TRBJ2-7, with TRBD1 matching over 9 bases. Germline V gives CDR1 SNHLY, CDR2 FYNNEI. The CDR3 is 14 amino acids. J lost 3 bases, V lost 8 bases, and 8 bases had no gene match. The CDR3: CASWSGTGYYEQYF. The CDR3 region has the DNA TGTGCCAGCTGGTCCGGGACAGGGTACTACGAGCAGTACTTC.

This clone was observed a single time. The V call is TRBV7-9, the J call TRBJ2-3, with a possible D match to TRBD2 (6 bases). The germline CDR1 and CDR2 sequences are SEHNR and FQNEAQ (reference sequence). This CDR3 region has 14 residues. Trimming took 5 bases from V and 0 from J, leaving 9 bases between them. This chain's CDR3 is CASSQSGSTDTQYF. DNA of the CDR3: TGTGCCAGCAGCCAGAGCGGGAGCACAGATACGCAGTATTTT.

The chain couples TRBV11-1 to TRBJ2-3; TRBD2 is a possible D gene (6 bases). Germline values: CDR1 SGHAT, CDR2 FQDESV (reference sequence). V lost 4 bases and J 4 bases, leaving 12 bases between the germline ends. The CDR3 loop spans 14 amino acids. The CDR3 sequence is CASSSRLGADTQYF. CDR3 DNA sequence: TGTGCCAGCAGCTCCAGACTAGGGGCAGATACGCAGTATTTT.